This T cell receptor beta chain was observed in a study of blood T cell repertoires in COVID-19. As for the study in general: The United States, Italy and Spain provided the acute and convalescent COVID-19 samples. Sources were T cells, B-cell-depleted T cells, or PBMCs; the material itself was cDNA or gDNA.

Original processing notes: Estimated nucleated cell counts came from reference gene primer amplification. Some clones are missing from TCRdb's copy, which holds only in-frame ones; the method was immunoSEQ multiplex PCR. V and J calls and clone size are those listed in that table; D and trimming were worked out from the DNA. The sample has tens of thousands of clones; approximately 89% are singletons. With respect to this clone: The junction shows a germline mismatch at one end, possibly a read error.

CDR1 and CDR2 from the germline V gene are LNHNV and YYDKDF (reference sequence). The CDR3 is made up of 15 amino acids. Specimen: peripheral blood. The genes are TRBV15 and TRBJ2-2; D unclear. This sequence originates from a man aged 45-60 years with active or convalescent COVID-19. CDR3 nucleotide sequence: TGTGCCACCAGCAGAGTATTCCAGAACGCCGGGGAGCTGTTTTTT. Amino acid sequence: CATSRVFQNAGELFF.